Detailed here is one T cell receptor (beta chain). The antigen is undetermined. TCRdb re-analyzed the PCR reads using MiXCR. The sample has about 35,000 clones; approximately 30% are singletons. The data are from a study of metastatic and nonmetastatic thyroid tumors. Study-level results: Significantly higher TCR beta diversity was reportedly seen in malignant thyroid tumors than benign nodules, in blood and tumor.

Patients were all untreated before their thyroid surgery. The CDR3 runs to 14 residues. V gave up 4 bases and J gave up 4 bases; unmatched junction bases: 1. Germline CDR1 SGHTA, CDR2 FQGNSA. The V gene is TRBV7-2, the J gene TRBJ1-5; 10 bases agree with TRBD1. Sequences were obtained from blood. The receptor was isolated from a female donor with papillary thyroid cancer or a benign thyroid nodule (not recorded which). Some clones in this sample may be carry-over from other donors' samples. The CDR3 DNA follows: TGTGCCAGCAGCTCGGACAGGGGGAATCAGCCCCAGCATTTT. Amino acid sequence: CASSSDRGNQPQHF. The whole variable domain, filled in from reference TRBV7-2 and TRBJ1-5, reads GAGVSQSPSNKVTEKGKDVELRCDPISGHTALYWYRQSLGQGLEFLIYFQGNSAPDKSGLPSDRFSAERTGGSVSTLTIQRTQQEDSAVYLCASSSDRGNQPQHFGDGTRLSIL.